These T cell receptor beta chains were read from a single sample in a study of metastatic and nonmetastatic thyroid tumors. With MiXCR, TCRdb called clones anew from the PCR reads. Here the sample spans some 23,000 clones, roughly 22% being singletons. The sample consisted of blood. These receptors came from a female donor with papillary thyroid cancer or a benign thyroid nodule (not recorded which). Some clones in this sample may be carry-over from other donors' samples. Both conserved end residues are part of each CDR3. D genes are given only for firm matches. The listing skips clone size in some rows; elsewhere it reads once, few, many or a size class.

D gene	clone size	V gene	J gene	CDR3 protein	CDR3 DNA
TRBD2	many	TRBV12-3/TRBV12-4	TRBJ2-5	CASSLGGLAGAYETQYF	TGTGCCAGCAGTTTAGGGGGACTAGCGGGAGCGTATGAGACCCAGTACTTC
-	many	TRBV11-2	TRBJ2-5	CASSSWGMGETQYF	TGTGCCAGCAGTTCTTGGGGGATGGGGGAGACCCAGTACTTC
-	many	TRBV20-1	TRBJ1-1	CSALDKNTEAFF	TGCAGTGCTCTTGACAAGAACACTGAAGCTTTCTTT
-	many	TRBV5-1	TRBJ2-2	CASSPRAATGELFF	TGCGCCAGCAGCCCTCGGGCGGCCACCGGGGAGCTGTTTTTT
-	medium-sized	TRBV24-1	TRBJ2-1	CATSDSQAGSYNEQFF	TGTGCCACCAGTGATTCTCAAGCGGGCTCCTACAATGAGCAGTTCTTC
TRBD2	many	TRBV20-1	TRBJ2-1	CSARDLGGRVNEQFF	TGCAGTGCTAGAGATCTTGGCGGGAGAGTTAATGAGCAGTTCTTC
-	medium-sized	TRBV19	TRBJ1-5	CASSMGGGQPQHF	TGTGCCAGTAGTATGGGGGGAGGTCAGCCCCAGCATTTT
-	few	TRBV6-1	TRBJ1-3	CASSEAPDKAGNTIYF	TGTGCCAGCAGTGAAGCGCCGGACAAGGCGGGAAACACCATATATTTT
-	many	TRBV14	TRBJ1-2	CASSQVADRPNYGYTF	TGTGCCAGCAGCCAAGTTGCGGACAGACCTAACTATGGCTACACCTTC
-	many	TRBV24-1	TRBJ2-3	CATSGARDTDTQYF	TGTGCCACCAGTGGGGCTAGAGACACAGATACGCAGTATTTT
-	few	TRBV6-1	TRBJ2-5	CASSGQGETQYF	TGTGCCAGCAGTGGCCAGGGAGAGACCCAGTACTTC
-	few	TRBV6-2/TRBV6-3	TRBJ1-1	CASSYTRLFEAFF	TGTGCCAGCAGTTACACCAGGTTGTTTGAAGCTTTCTTT
-	few	TRBV6-2/TRBV6-3	TRBJ1-5	CASRRGRNQPQHF	TGTGCCAGCAGACGGGGTCGAAATCAGCCCCAGCATTTT
-	many	TRBV5-4	TRBJ2-1	CASSLDRASSYNEQFF	TGTGCCAGCAGCTTGGACAGGGCAAGCTCCTACAATGAGCAGTTCTTC
-	-	TRBV20-1	TRBJ2-6	CSARISGANVLTF	TGCAGTGCTAGAATCTCTGGGGCCAACGTCCTGACTTTC
-	-	TRBV5-6	TRBJ1-1	CASSPPLGREAFF	TGTGCCAGCAGCCCCCCCTTGGGAAGAGAAGCTTTCTTT
-	few	TRBV30	TRBJ2-1	CAWSKGGGSLGGDEQFF	TGTGCCTGGAGTAAGGGTGGGGGGAGCCTTGGCGGGGATGAGCAGTTCTTC
-	-	TRBV5-4	TRBJ1-2	CAGRGEGEGYTF	TGTGCCGGACGGGGTGAGGGGGAAGGCTACACCTTC
-	-	TRBV11-2	TRBJ2-4	CASSAVRDLAKNIQYF	TGTGCCAGCAGCGCGGTCAGGGACTTAGCCAAAAACATTCAGTACTTC
-	many	TRBV2	TRBJ1-2	CASLKGIWDGYTF	TGTGCCAGCCTTAAGGGCATTTGGGATGGCTACACCTTC
TRBD1	medium-sized	TRBV27	TRBJ2-5	CASSLQGAVGTQYF	TGTGCCAGCAGTCTTCAGGGGGCAGTGGGGACCCAGTACTTC
TRBD2	many	TRBV5-1	TRBJ2-5	CASSRTSGRGQETQYF	TGCGCCAGCAGCCGAACTAGCGGGAGGGGTCAAGAGACCCAGTACTTC
TRBD2	-	TRBV5-1	TRBJ2-5	CASSSSGRGQETQYF	TGCGCCAGCAGTAGTAGCGGGAGGGGTCAAGAGACCCAGTACTTC
TRBD2	-	TRBV20-1	TRBJ2-7	CSNRAGLVGYEQYF	TGCAGCAACCGGGCGGGACTAGTAGGTTACGAGCAGTACTTC
-	few	TRBV10-1	TRBJ2-2	CASRGSLELFF	TGCGCCAGCAGAGGAAGCTTGGAGCTGTTTTTT
-	many	TRBV28	TRBJ1-3	CASKGSPGNTIYF	TGTGCCAGCAAGGGCAGTCCAGGAAACACCATATATTTT
-	many	TRBV3-1	TRBJ2-7	CASSDSYEQYF	TGTGCCAGCTCGGACTCCTACGAGCAGTACTTC
TRBD1	-	TRBV28	TRBJ2-5	CASGGFTGAETQYF	TGTGCCAGCGGAGGATTTACAGGGGCAGAGACCCAGTACTTC
TRBD2	many	TRBV6-1	TRBJ2-1	CASSLGTSGRDEQFF	TGTGCCAGCAGTTTGGGGACTAGCGGGAGGGATGAGCAGTTCTTC
TRBD2	many	TRBV3-1	TRBJ2-2	CASSQGRLAVPTGELFF	TGTGCCAGCAGCCAAGGGCGACTAGCGGTACCCACCGGGGAGCTGTTTTTT
-	many	TRBV14	TRBJ2-1	CASSQSSGYNEQFF	TGTGCCAGCAGCCAGAGTAGCGGTTACAATGAGCAGTTCTTC
TRBD2	-	TRBV20-1	TRBJ2-7	CSARDGRASGSYEQYF	TGCAGTGCTAGAGATGGCCGGGCTAGCGGTTCCTACGAGCAGTACTTC